This TCR beta chain is from a study of Ad26.COV2.S vaccination and SARS-CoV-2 variants. In the case of this clone: Antigen specificity is unknown.

Profiling relied on immunoSEQ multiplex PCR, and the TCRdb table lists in-frame clones only, not all of them. The table lists about 180,000 clones, around 88% of them singletons. Overall study results and limits: Overall T cell responses may have been underestimated by the analyses of TCR breadth and depth. While placebo recipients had lower spike-specific TCR breadth, vaccine recipients had more.

CDR3 size: 13 residues. V was cut by 3 bases and J by 2 bases, with 5 bases left in between. Germline CDR1 reads SGHAT; CDR2 reads FQDESV (reference sequence). The chain uses TRBV11-1 and TRBJ1-3; D not certain. This receptor was identified in a human donor who had recovered from COVID-19. This specimen consisted of peripheral blood, obtained after recovery from COVID-19. CDR3 in amino acids: CASSFDPGNTIYF. CDR3 sequence (DNA): TGTGCCAGCAGCTTCGACCCTGGAAACACCATATATTTT.